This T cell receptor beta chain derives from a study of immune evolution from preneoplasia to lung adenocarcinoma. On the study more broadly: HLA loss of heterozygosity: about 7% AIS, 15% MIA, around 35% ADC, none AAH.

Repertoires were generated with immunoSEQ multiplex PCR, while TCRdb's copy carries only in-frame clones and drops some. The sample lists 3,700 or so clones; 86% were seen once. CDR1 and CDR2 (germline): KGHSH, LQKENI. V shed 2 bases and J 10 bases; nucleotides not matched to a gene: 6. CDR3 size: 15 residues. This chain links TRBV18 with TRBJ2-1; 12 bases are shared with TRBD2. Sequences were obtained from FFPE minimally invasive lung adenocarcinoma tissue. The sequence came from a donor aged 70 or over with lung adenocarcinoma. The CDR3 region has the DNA TGTGCCAGCTCACCAGCGACTAGCGGGGGCCAGGAGCAGTTCTTC. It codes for CASSPATSGGQEQFF. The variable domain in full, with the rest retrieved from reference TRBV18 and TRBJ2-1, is NAGVMQNPRHLVRRRGQEARLRCSPMKGHSHVYWYRQLPEEGLKFMVYLQKENIIDESGMPKERFSAEFPKEGPSILRIQQVVRGDSAAYFCASSPATSGGQEQFFGPGTRLTVL.